This TCR beta chain was sequenced in a study of CXCR3-negative and CXCR3-positive naive CD8 T cells. In the case of this clonotype: Antigen: not known.

TRB cDNA libraries were made by UMI-labeled 5' RACE. TCRdb re-called the 5' RACE reads and shows each CDR3 protein once, DNA omitted. This sample's table has 5,000 to 6,500 distinct CDR3 sequences. All CD8+ T cell subsets were sorted in triplicate at 300,000 to 350,000 cells each. Naive CD8+ T cells showed a CD45RO-CCR7+CD27+CD95- phenotype. Points from the study as a whole: In CXCR3-positive naive cells, the TRB CDR3s were more hydrophobic than in CXCR3-negative naive cells. TRBV-TRBJ usage matched between naive CXCR3-negative and CXCR3-positive cells but not between memory cells.

The CDR3 is made up of 13 amino acids. Germline V gene sequence: CDR1 MGHDK, CDR2 SYGVNS. This chain joins TRBV25-1 and TRBJ2-7; lacking DNA, the TRBD2 call made by TCRdb goes unchecked. This receptor was obtained from a human donor in good health. Some clones in this sample may be carry-over from other donors' samples. The sequencing input was naive CXCR3- CD8+ T cells from blood. Subset noted: CD45RO-CCR7+CD27+CD95- naive CD8+ T cells lacking CXCR3 (TNR3-). This CDR3 is CASSRTSTGEQYF.